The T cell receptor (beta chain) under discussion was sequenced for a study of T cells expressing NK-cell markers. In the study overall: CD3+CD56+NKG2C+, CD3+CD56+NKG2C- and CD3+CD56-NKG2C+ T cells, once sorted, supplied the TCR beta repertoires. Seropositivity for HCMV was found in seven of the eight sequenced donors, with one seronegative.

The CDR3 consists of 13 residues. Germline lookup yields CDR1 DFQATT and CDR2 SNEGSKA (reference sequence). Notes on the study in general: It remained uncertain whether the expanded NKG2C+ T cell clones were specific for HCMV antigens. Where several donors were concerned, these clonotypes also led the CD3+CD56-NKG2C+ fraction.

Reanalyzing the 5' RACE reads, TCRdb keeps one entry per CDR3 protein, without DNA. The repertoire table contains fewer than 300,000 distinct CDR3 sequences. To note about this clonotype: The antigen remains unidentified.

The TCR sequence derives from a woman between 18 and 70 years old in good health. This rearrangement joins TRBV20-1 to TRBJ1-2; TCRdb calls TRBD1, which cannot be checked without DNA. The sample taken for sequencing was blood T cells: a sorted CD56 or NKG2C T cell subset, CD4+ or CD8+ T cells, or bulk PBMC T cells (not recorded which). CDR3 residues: CSAQGADRNGYTF.